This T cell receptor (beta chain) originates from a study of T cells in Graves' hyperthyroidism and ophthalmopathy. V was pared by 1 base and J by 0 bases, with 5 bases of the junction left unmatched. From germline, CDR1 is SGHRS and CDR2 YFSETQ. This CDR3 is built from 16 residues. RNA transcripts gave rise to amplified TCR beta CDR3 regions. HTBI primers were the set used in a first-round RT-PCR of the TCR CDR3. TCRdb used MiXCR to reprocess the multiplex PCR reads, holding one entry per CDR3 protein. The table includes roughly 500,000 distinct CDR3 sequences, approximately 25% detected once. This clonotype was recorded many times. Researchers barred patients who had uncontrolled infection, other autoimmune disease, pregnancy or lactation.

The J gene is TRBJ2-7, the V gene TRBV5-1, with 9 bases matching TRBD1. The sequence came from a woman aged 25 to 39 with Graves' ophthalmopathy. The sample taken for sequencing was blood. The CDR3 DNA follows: TGCGCCAGCAGCTTGCTGACAGGGGGAGGCTCCTACGAGCAGTACTTC. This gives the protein CASSLLTGGGSYEQYF.